Below, 25 T cell receptor beta chains from the same sample are listed, as sequenced in a study of OX40 agonist ivuxolimab in advanced cancers. Assay: immunoSEQ multiplex PCR; the TCRdb copy retains only in-frame clones and omits some. The table lists 37,000 or so clones, roughly 82% of them singletons. This material consisted of CD4+ or CD8+ T cells sorted from blood, taken in a trial of the OX40 agonist ivuxolimab. The source of these receptors is an adult with an advanced solid tumor such as melanoma, head and neck, liver or kidney cancer.

This chain links TRBV9 with TRBJ2-5, with 9 bases lining up with TRBD2. The CDR3 spans 14 residues. The germline CDR1 and CDR2 sequences are SGDLS and YYNGEE. The V gene end was trimmed by 4 bases and the J gene end by 4 bases; junction bases not matched to a gene: 5. CDR3 sequence (DNA): TGTGCCAGCAGCCCCCGACTAGCGGTAGAGACCCAGTACTTC. This codes for CASSPRLAVETQYF. Complete variable domain (other parts from reference TRBV9 and TRBJ2-5): DSGVTQTPKHLITATGQRVTLRCSPRSGDLSVYWYQQSLDQGLQFLIQYYNGEERAKGNILERFSAQQFPDLHSELNLSSLELGDSALYFCASSPRLAVETQYFGPGTRLLVL.

The chain couples TRBV1 to TRBJ1-6; TRBD1 is the table's D call and was not checked against the DNA. TRBV1 is given as a pseudogene. This CDR3 is 17 amino acids long. CDR3 in DNA: TGCACCAGCAGCCCCCGACAGGGTCAAGATGATAATTCACCCCTCCACTTT. Translating gives CTSSPRQGQDDNSPLHF.

V gene TRBV10-2 combines with J gene TRBJ1-6, with D hard to call. The CDR3 contains 17 residues. Looked up from germline, CDR1 is WSHSY and CDR2 is SAAADI. V was shortened by 6 bases and J by 7 bases, with 22 bases between the two germline ends. CDR3 residues: CASRGTRTLTLNSPLHF. As DNA, the CDR3 is TGCGCCAGCAGGGGAACGAGGACGCTAACTTTAAATTCACCCCTCCACTTT.

The chain is built from TRBV4-1 and TRBJ2-3; 7 bases line up with TRBD2. The CDR3 is 15 residues long. CDR1 and CDR2 (germline): MGHRA, YSYEKL. V was pared by 2 bases and J by 2 bases, with 4 bases of the junction left unmatched. CDR3 sequence (DNA): TGCGCCAGCAGCCAACAGGGAGGGTTCACAGATACGCAGTATTTT. It translates to CASSQQGGFTDTQYF.

The rearrangement uses TRBV15 and TRBJ1-3, with 7 bases fitting TRBD1. The CDR3 is 14 residues long. Germline CDR1 reads LNHNV; CDR2 reads YYDKDF (reference sequence). The V gene end was trimmed by 4 bases and the J gene end by 2 bases; junction bases not matched to a gene: 2. The chain's CDR3 is CATSIGTAGNTIYF. The DNA for the CDR3 is TGTGCCACCAGCATAGGGACAGCTGGAAACACCATATATTTT.

The chain joins TRBV30 to TRBJ2-1; no clear D gene. This CDR3 is 13 amino acids long. Trimming removed 7 bases from V and 6 bases from J, with 16 bases in between. CDR1 and CDR2 (germline): GTSNPN, SVGIG (reference sequence). This CDR3 reads CAFPGPSSNEQFF. Here the CDR3 DNA reads TGTGCCTTCCCGGGCCCCTCTTCCAATGAGCAGTTCTTC.

The chain recombines TRBV19 with TRBJ2-5; 10 bases are shared with TRBD1. The germline V gene has CDR1 LNHDA and CDR2 SQIVND (reference sequence). CDR3 length equals 17 residues. V lost 1 base and J lost 6; bases outside the gene matches: 11. The DNA of the CDR3 is TGTGCCAGTAGTATAGGTAAACCGGGACAGGGGAGGAAGACCCAGTACTTC. Translated: CASSIGKPGQGRKTQYF. Full variable domain (missing parts from reference TRBV19 and TRBJ2-5): DGGITQSPKYLFRKEGQNVTLSCEQNLNHDAMYWYRQDPGQGLRLIYYSQIVNDFQKGDIAEGYSVSREKKESFPLTVTSAQKNPTAFYLCASSIGKPGQGRKTQYFGPGTRLLVL.

The chain combines TRBV7-9 with TRBJ2-1; perhaps TRBD1 as D (5 bases). The CDR3 loop spans 12 amino acids. Trimming left V 4 bases short and J 13 bases short, with 14 bases between. Germline V gene lookup returns CDR1 SEHNR and CDR2 FQNEAQ (reference sequence). The CDR3 is CASSSNLRVQFF. CDR3 nucleotides: TGTGCCAGCAGCTCAAACCTCAGGGTTCAGTTCTTC.

V usage is TRBV6-5 and J usage is TRBJ1-1; D remains unclear. CDR1 MNHEY and CDR2 SVGAGI come from the germline V gene. The CDR3 sequence is 13 residues long. Trimming took off 0 bases at V and 7 bases at J, with 9 bases between the two ends. The CDR3: CASSYSRAGEAFF. CDR3 DNA sequence: TGTGCCAGCAGTTACTCGAGGGCAGGTGAAGCTTTCTTT.

The genes are TRBV5-1 and TRBJ2-3, with 7 bases matching TRBD2. Looked up from germline, CDR1 is SGHRS and CDR2 is YFSETQ. The ends lost 4 bases at V and 2 bases at J; junction bases unmatched: 7. The CDR3 contains 15 residues. CDR3 residues: CASSPAGLPTDTQYF. In nucleotides, the CDR3 is TGCGCCAGCAGCCCCGCGGGACTACCCACAGATACGCAGTATTTT. Complete variable domain (other parts from reference TRBV5-1 and TRBJ2-3): KAGVTQTPRYLIKTRGQQVTLSCSPISGHRSVSWYQQTPGQGLQFLFEYFSETQRNKGNFPGRFSGRQFSNSRSEMNVSTLELGDSALYLCASSPAGLPTDTQYFGPGTRLTVL.

With regard to this clone: No DNA is shown, since the ends of the CDR3 on it are uncertain; the CDR3 is the one TCRdb lists. This chain connects TRBV28 to TRBJ1-5; no DNA check was done on the table's D call, TRBD1. With termini counted, the CDR3 has 16 amino acids. Germline lookup yields CDR1 MDHEN and CDR2 SYDVKM. CDR3 residues: CASSSSKWAGGQPQHF.

The rearrangement links TRBV9 to TRBJ1-2, with D perhaps TRBD1 (5 bases). V lost 3 bases and J lost 5, with 26 bases in between. There are 18 residues in the CDR3. Germline V gene lookup returns CDR1 SGDLS and CDR2 YYNGEE. The CDR3 sequence is CASSASTRRGPGWYGYTF. CDR3 coding DNA: TGTGCCAGCAGCGCATCTACGAGGAGGGGACCCGGATGGTATGGCTACACCTTC.

The chain employs TRBV11-2 and TRBJ2-6; 14 positions match TRBD2. The CDR3 is 19 residues long. After removal of 5 bases from V and 5 bases from J, the junction contained 11 bases not matched to a gene. The germline V gene has CDR1 SGHAT and CDR2 FQNNGV. The CDR3 DNA is TGTGCCAGCAGCCGGACTAGCGGGGGGCCACGGTTTTGGGCCAACGTCCTGACTTTC. Translating it yields CASSRTSGGPRFWANVLTF. Complete variable domain (other parts from reference TRBV11-2 and TRBJ2-6): EAGVAQSPRYKIIEKRQSVAFWCNPISGHATLYWYQQILGQGPKLLIQFQNNGVVDDSQLPKDRFSAERLKGVDSTLKIQPAKLEDSAVYLCASSRTSGGPRFWANVLTFGAGSRLTVL.

With respect to this clone: Distinct nucleotide sequences in the sample also encode this CDR3. The V call is TRBV29-1, the J call TRBJ1-1; tentative D call: TRBD1 (5 bases). The CDR3 is made up of 12 amino acids. V was shortened by 7 bases and J by 8 bases, with 17 bases between the two germline ends. Germline CDR1 SQVTM, CDR2 ANQGSEA. The CDR3 DNA follows: TGCAGCGGGCCAGGGAGGTGGGAGGAAGCTTTCTTT. This codes for CSGPGRWEEAFF.

The chain carries TRBV15 and TRBJ2-3; weak D call: TRBD1 (5 bases). Germline lookup yields CDR1 LNHNV and CDR2 YYDKDF (reference sequence). Trimming took 4 bases from V and 6 from J, leaving 17 bases between them. This CDR3 has 15 residues. CDR3 region: CATSIGEPKRDTQYF. The DNA of the CDR3 is TGTGCCACCAGCATAGGGGAACCGAAGCGTGATACGCAGTATTTT.

The chain links TRBV27 to TRBJ2-7; 9 nucleotides match TRBD2. The CDR3 extends over 15 amino acids. Losses at the gene ends were 0 bases for V and 7 bases for J; bases not matched to a gene: 7. Germline loops: CDR1 MNHEY, CDR2 SMNVEV (reference sequence). The CDR3: CASSLSAGGQREQYF. In DNA form, the CDR3 reads TGTGCCAGCAGTTTATCGGCGGGGGGGCAGCGGGAGCAGTACTTC.

A single count supports this clone. V gene TRBV6-1 combines with J gene TRBJ1-3; TRBD1 might be the D (5 bases). The CDR3 runs to 15 residues. V lost 4 bases, J lost 4 bases, and 14 bases lay in between. Germline assignment: CDR1 MNHNS and CDR2 SASEGT. The CDR3 loop is CASSAGAERGNTIYF. CDR3 in DNA: TGTGCCAGCAGTGCCGGGGCCGAACGAGGAAACACCATATATTTT.

This chain connects TRBV6-5 to TRBJ2-2; D remains unclear. CDR1 is MNHEY, CDR2 SVGAGI, per germline. This CDR3 spans 12 amino acids. V was shortened by 1 base and J by 5 bases, with 2 bases between the two germline ends. The CDR3 loop reads CASSYYTGELFF. CDR3 DNA sequence: TGTGCCAGCAGTTACTATACCGGGGAGCTGTTTTTT.

V and J are TRBV4-3 and TRBJ1-2; the D gene is possibly TRBD1 (5 bases). Looked up from germline, CDR1 is LGHNA and CDR2 is YSLEER. There are 17 residues in the CDR3. Trimming pared 4 bases from V and 0 bases from J, leaving 18 bases between. The CDR3 bases are TGCGCCAGCAGCCGCGGGGCGGGGCAGGCTTCTAACTATGGCTACACCTTC. It is translated as CASSRGAGQASNYGYTF.

The V and J genes are TRBV7-2 and TRBJ2-4; D unclear. Germline assignment: CDR1 SGHTA and CDR2 FQGNSA. V was clipped by 1 base and J by 1 base, with 11 bases between them. The CDR3 consists of 16 residues. The CDR3 sequence is CASSLEASRAKNIQYF. The CDR3 region has the DNA TGTGCCAGCAGCTTAGAGGCCTCCAGGGCCAAAAACATTCAGTACTTC.

The chain recombines TRBV6-1 with TRBJ1-2; 7 bases are a match to TRBD1. Germline CDR1 reads MNHNS; CDR2 reads SASEGT. CDR3 length: 14 amino acids. The V gene end was trimmed by 0 bases and the J gene end by 2 bases; junction bases not matched to a gene: 0. CDR3 protein: CASSEATGNYGYTF. CDR3 nucleotide sequence: TGTGCCAGCAGTGAAGCGACAGGGAACTATGGCTACACCTTC.

This clone was seen once. The chain combines TRBV18 with TRBJ2-5; 12 bases are a match to TRBD2. The CDR3 has 16 residues. Germline lookup yields CDR1 KGHSH and CDR2 LQKENI. V shed 4 bases and J 1 base; nucleotides not matched to a gene: 4. This CDR3 reads CASSRRTSGAQETQYF. The CDR3 nucleotides are TGTGCCAGCTCACGCCGGACTAGCGGGGCCCAAGAGACCCAGTACTTC.

This clone was seen a handful of times. V usage is TRBV7-8 and J usage is TRBJ1-2; tentatively, D is TRBD1 (5 bases). V shed 1 base and J shed 8 bases, with 14 bases lying between them. The CDR3 extends over 14 amino acids. CDR1 and CDR2 from the germline V gene are SGHVS and FQNEAQ. In nucleotides, the CDR3 is TGTGCCAGCAGCTTAGGGGGAGGGCAGGGAGGCTACACCTTC. Translating gives CASSLGGGQGGYTF.

This clone occurred once. The DNA of the CDR3 is TGTGCCAGCAGTGAAGCAGGGTTGCACACTGAAGCTTTCTTT. This sequence encodes CASSEAGLHTEAFF. The chain carries TRBV2 and TRBJ1-1; D remains ambiguous. Germline V lookup: CDR1 SNHLY, CDR2 FYNNEI. Trimming left V 0 bases short and J 3 bases short, with 8 bases between. The CDR3 has 14 amino acids.

This clone appeared once. The V call is TRBV10-3, the J call TRBJ2-2, with D perhaps matching TRBD1 (7 bases). From germline, CDR1 is ENHRY and CDR2 SYGVKD. V dropped 10 bases and J dropped 0 bases, with 21 bases sitting between them. The CDR3 consists of 17 residues. The CDR3 DNA reads as TGTGCCACCCGCGGCAGGGGGGCCCAAGCGAACACCGGGGAGCTGTTTTTT. Translating gives CATRGRGAQANTGELFF.